A selection of T cell receptor beta chains follows, all from one sample in a study of OX40 agonist ivuxolimab in advanced cancers. The method was immunoSEQ multiplex PCR; TCRdb's version includes in-frame clones alone and lacks a portion of them. Of some 130,000 clones listed, roughly 91% are singletons. The sequencing used CD4+ or CD8+ T cells sorted from blood, collected in a trial of the OX40 agonist ivuxolimab. The receptors shown here come from an adult with an advanced solid tumor such as melanoma, head and neck, liver or kidney cancer. Both conserved end residues are trimmed from each CDR3. Each record gives: V gene, J gene, clone size, CDR3 protein. Expanded clones are given a class, and other clones once, few, many or no size at all.

TRBV7-9	TRBJ1-5	once	ASSLDRFQPQH
TRBV30	TRBJ2-1	NA	ACHQTRRGYNEQF
TRBV5-4	TRBJ2-3	NA	ASSLAAGEDTQY
TRBV4-1	TRBJ2-2	NA	ASSYERVTGELF
TRBV21-1	TRBJ2-4	NA	ASRTAIRQLLAKNIQY
TRBV18	TRBJ1-1	NA	ASSLTTGVMDTEAF
TRBV6-5	TRBJ2-5	NA	ASSYSRGAGEETQY
TRBV5-1	TRBJ2-6	NA	ASSPPGTGLPGANVLT
TRBV29-1	TRBJ2-2	once	SVVMGAGTGELF
TRBV7-2	TRBJ2-7	NA	ASSFGAYYEQY